One sample yielded the 13 T cell receptor beta chains listed below, sequenced in a study of OX40 agonist ivuxolimab in advanced cancers. Some clones are missing from TCRdb's copy, which holds only in-frame ones; the method was immunoSEQ multiplex PCR. The sample lists roughly 40,000 clones; around 89% were seen once. Source: CD4+ or CD8+ T cells sorted from blood, taken in a trial of the OX40 agonist ivuxolimab. Receptor source: an adult with an advanced solid tumor such as melanoma, head and neck, liver or kidney cancer.

The V gene is TRBV29-1, the J gene TRBJ1-1; no reliable D call. Germline CDR1 is SQVTM and CDR2 is ANQGSEA. Trimming removed 6 bases from V and 1 base from J, with 18 bases in between. The CDR3 runs 15 residues. CDR3 DNA: TGCAGCGTGGGAACGTTGGGGAGTAGGAACACTGAAGCTTTCTTT. It specifies CSVGTLGSRNTEAFF.

The chain carries TRBV2 and TRBJ1-2, with D perhaps TRBD1 (5 bases). The CDR3 contains 10 residues. In germline, CDR1 is SNHLY, CDR2 FYNNEI. V lost 6 bases, J lost 7 bases, and 6 bases lay in between. The CDR3 bases are TGTGCCAGCAGGACAGTTGGCTACACCTTC. Amino acids: CASRTVGYTF.

The rearrangement uses TRBV7-2 and TRBJ1-4; unclear D gene. CDR3 length: 16 residues. Germline V gives CDR1 SGHTA, CDR2 FQGNSA. V lost 5 bases and J 7 bases, leaving 20 bases between the germline ends. The CDR3 protein is CASSPTTPRLSEKLFF. CDR3 coding DNA: TGTGCCAGCAGCCCAACAACACCCCGACTGAGTGAAAAACTGTTTTTT. Based on the CDR3 plus reference TRBV7-2 and TRBJ1-4, the full variable domain is GAGVSQSPSNKVTEKGKDVELRCDPISGHTALYWYRQSLGQGLEFLIYFQGNSAPDKSGLPSDRFSAERTGGSVSTLTIQRTQQEDSAVYLCASSPTTPRLSEKLFFGSGTQLSVL.

CDR3: CASSVSGTSSGETQYF. Here the CDR3 DNA reads TGTGCCAGCAGCGTATCCGGGACTAGCAGCGGGGAGACCCAGTACTTC. The chain carries TRBV9 and TRBJ2-5; 9 bases are a match to TRBD2. Germline values: CDR1 SGDLS, CDR2 YYNGEE. V lost 1 base to trimming and J lost 5 bases; unmatched junction nucleotides: 9. The CDR3 totals 16 residues.

The rearrangement links TRBV6-5 to TRBJ1-5, with 9 bases fitting TRBD1. The CDR3 loop spans 14 amino acids. CDR1 MNHEY and CDR2 SVGAGI come from the germline V gene. After removal of 6 bases from V and 5 bases from J, the junction contained 5 bases not matched to a gene. In nucleotides, the CDR3 is TGTGCCAGCAGCCGACAGGGGGATCATCAGCCCCAGCATTTT. Its protein is CASSRQGDHQPQHF.

The chain is built from TRBV5-4 and TRBJ1-1; 7 positions agree with TRBD1. The V segment lost 3 bases and the J segment 8 bases; nucleotides outside the gene matches: 10. Germline V gene data show CDR1 as SGHNT and CDR2 as YYREEE (reference sequence). The CDR3 contains 14 residues. The CDR3 loop reads CASSSLKDRREAFF. CDR3 DNA: TGTGCCAGCAGCTCACTAAAGGACAGGCGGGAAGCTTTCTTT.

By frequency in the sample, this clone is medium-sized. The CDR3 DNA reads TGTGCCAGAGGAGGGCCGTCCTACAATGAGCAGTTCTTC. Its protein is CARGGPSYNEQFF. The chain uses TRBV2 and TRBJ2-1; tentatively, D is TRBD2 (6 bases). From germline, CDR1 is SNHLY and CDR2 FYNNEI. The CDR3 has 13 residues. Between the trimmed V and J ends, which lost 9 bases and 1 base, there was a span of 10 bases.

The chain joins TRBV10-3 to TRBJ2-7; 10 nucleotides match TRBD1. This CDR3 is 11 amino acids long. The J segment lost 5 bases and the V segment lost 11 bases, leaving 3 bases of the junction unmatched. The germline V gene has CDR1 ENHRY and CDR2 SYGVKD. CDR3 nucleotides: TGTGCCCTCGGGACAGGGGACGAGCAGTACTTC. Translation: CALGTGDEQYF.

The V gene is TRBV2, the J gene TRBJ1-2; tentatively, D is TRBD1 (5 bases). In germline, CDR1 is SNHLY, CDR2 FYNNEI. Between the trimmed V and J ends, which lost 6 bases and 3 bases, there was a span of 14 bases. The CDR3 spans 14 residues. CDR3 loop: CASSPIDSYYGYTF. Written as DNA, the CDR3 is TGTGCCAGCAGCCCCATCGACAGTTACTATGGCTACACCTTC.

Written as DNA, the CDR3 is TGTGCCAGCAGCCAAGATCTCGGGAGTAACACCGGGGAGCTGTTTTTT. Its protein is CASSQDLGSNTGELFF. The rearrangement uses TRBV4-2 and TRBJ2-2; weak D call: TRBD2 (6 bases). Trimming took off 0 bases at V and 2 bases at J, with 10 bases between the two ends. The germline CDR1 and CDR2 sequences are LGHNA and YNFKEQ. The CDR3 consists of 16 residues.

The J gene is TRBJ2-7, the V gene TRBV5-1; the match to TRBD1 covers 11 bases. This CDR3 is 14 amino acids long. V lost 4 bases and J lost 5; bases outside the gene matches: 5. The germline V gene has CDR1 SGHRS and CDR2 YFSETQ. The CDR3 spells CASSRGQGANEQYF. CDR3 DNA sequence: TGCGCCAGCAGCCGAGGACAGGGGGCAAACGAGCAGTACTTC.

The chain links TRBV19 to TRBJ2-1; TRBD1 or TRBD2 may be the D gene (5 bases each). From germline, CDR1 is LNHDA and CDR2 SQIVND (reference sequence). The length of the CDR3 is 14 residues. Deletions cut 3 bases from V and 8 bases from J, with 14 bases between. The CDR3 sequence is CASSMGDHGDEQFF. CDR3 sequence (DNA): TGTGCCAGTAGTATGGGGGACCACGGTGATGAGCAGTTCTTC.

The gene calls are TRBV28 and TRBJ2-2; 10 bases are shared with TRBD1. The CDR3 length is 14 residues. V gave up 6 bases and J gave up 6 bases; unmatched junction bases: 4. Germline V gene data show CDR1 as MDHEN and CDR2 as SYDVKM. CDR3 residues: CASRGQGWSGELFF. The CDR3 nucleotides are TGTGCCAGCAGGGGACAGGGGTGGTCCGGGGAGCTGTTTTTT.